These T cell receptor beta chains were read from a single sample in a study of T cell responses to AZD1222 COVID-19 vaccine. The table came from immunoSEQ multiplex PCR; TCRdb's copy has only in-frame clones and leaves some out. The sample contains about 120,000 clones, approximately 83% of which appear only once. Here the sequenced sample was peripheral blood, taken on day 0 of MenACWY control vaccination. These receptors came from an adult in good health. CDR3s include the opening cysteine and the closing phenylalanine or tryptophan. Each record gives: clone size, V gene, J gene, D gene, CDR3 DNA, CDR3 protein. A D gene is named only where the DNA matches it firmly. Size is stated for part of the rows, as once, few or many counts, or as a class when the clone is expanded.

few	TRBV7-2	TRBJ2-7	TRBD2	TGTGCCAGCAGCTTTCGGACTAGCGGGGGCTCCTACGAGCAGTACTTC	CASSFRTSGGSYEQYF
NA	TRBV3-1/TRBV3-2	TRBJ1-6	NA	TGTGCCAGCAGCCAAAGGGACTATAATTCACCCCTCCACTTT	CASSQRDYNSPLHF
NA	TRBV29-1	TRBJ1-2	TRBD1	TGCAGCGCCGCGGGACAGAACTATGGCTACACCTTC	CSAAGQNYGYTF
NA	TRBV27	TRBJ1-2	TRBD1	TGTGCCAGCAGTCCCCTCACAGGGGGCCATGGCTACACCTTC	CASSPLTGGHGYTF
NA	TRBV4-1	TRBJ1-6	NA	TGCGCCAGCAGCCAGGACAATTCCATTAATTCACCCCTCCACTTT	CASSQDNSINSPLHF
NA	TRBV11-2	TRBJ2-3	NA	TGTGCCAGCAGCCCGGAGGCGGGTACGCAGTATTTT	CASSPEAGTQYF
few	TRBV5-1	TRBJ1-2	NA	TGCGCCAGCAGCACGGCTGGGACACGGTATGGCTACACCTTC	CASSTAGTRYGYTF
NA	TRBV18	TRBJ1-4	TRBD1	TGTGCCAGCTCGACGGACAGGGGACAGAATGAAAAACTGTTTTTT	CASSTDRGQNEKLFF
NA	TRBV7-9	TRBJ2-5	NA	TGTGCCAGCAGCTTATCGTCGGACAGGGACTATCAAGAGACCCAGTACTTC	CASSLSSDRDYQETQYF
NA	TRBV5-6	TRBJ1-4	TRBD1	TGTGCCAGCAGCCCGACAGGGGATTTAAATGAAAAACTGTTTTTT	CASSPTGDLNEKLFF
NA	TRBV5-1	TRBJ2-3	TRBD2	TGCGCCAGCAGCATCGGACTAGCGGGGGGCACAGATACGCAGTATTTT	CASSIGLAGGTDTQYF
NA	TRBV28	TRBJ1-5	TRBD1	TGTGCCAGCAGACCGGACAGGGCCTGGCAGCCCCAGCATTTT	CASRPDRAWQPQHF
once	TRBV19	TRBJ2-1	NA	TGTGCCAGTAGTAAGAAAGTAGGGGGGGCGAATTACAATGAGCAGTTCTTC	CASSKKVGGANYNEQFF
NA	TRBV5-4	TRBJ1-1	TRBD1	TGTGCCAGCAGCTTGGCAGCACAGGGGTCCCGAAGAGCTTTCTTT	CASSLAAQGSRRAFF
NA	TRBV4-1	TRBJ2-7	NA	TGCGCCAGCAGCCCCCCCTCTACTACGGTCGAGCAGTACTTC	CASSPPSTTVEQYF
NA	TRBV18	TRBJ1-5	NA	TGTGCCAGCTCGCCGGACACGGCTCAGCCCCAGCATTTT	CASSPDTAQPQHF
once	TRBV5-1	TRBJ2-3	NA	TGCGCCAGCAGCGGGGTTAGCACAGATACGCAGTATTTT	CASSGVSTDTQYF
NA	TRBV18	TRBJ1-1	NA	TGTGCCAGCTCACCCTCCGACGGGTACACTGAAGCTTTCTTT	CASSPSDGYTEAFF
NA	TRBV5-3	TRBJ2-4	NA	TGTGCCAGAAGCTTGTCCCTATTAGCCAAAAACATTCAGTACTTC	CARSLSLLAKNIQYF
NA	TRBV6-5	TRBJ1-6	NA	TGTGCCAGCAGTTTCGGACAGTCACGATATAATTCACCCCTCCACTTT	CASSFGQSRYNSPLHF
NA	TRBV7-2	TRBJ2-3	NA	TGTGCCAGCAGCTTAGGCGAGGCAGATACGCAGTATTTT	CASSLGEADTQYF
NA	TRBV9	TRBJ1-2	TRBD1	TGTGCCAGCACCCTTGAGGGACAGGGAGATTTTTACTATGGCTACACCTTC	CASTLEGQGDFYYGYTF
NA	TRBV27	TRBJ2-5	TRBD2	TGTGCCAGCAGCTTGGGACTAGTGAGGGGAGAGACCCAGTACTTC	CASSLGLVRGETQYF
NA	TRBV6-1	TRBJ2-7	NA	TGTGCCAGCAGTGAACCTTACAGCTCCTACGAGCAGTACTTC	CASSEPYSSYEQYF
NA	TRBV9	TRBJ2-3	NA	TGTGCCAGCAGCATAGCGGATACGCAGTATTTT	CASSIADTQYF
NA	TRBV28	TRBJ2-5	TRBD2	TGTGCCAGCACCCGGGGGGGAAAAGAGACCCAGTACTTC	CASTRGGKETQYF
NA	TRBV7-2	TRBJ2-5	NA	TGTGCCAGCAGTATAACTAGGCTACAAGAGACCCAGTACTTC	CASSITRLQETQYF
NA	TRBV5-1	TRBJ1-1	NA	TGCGCCAGCAGCTTGGAGGCAGCTTACACTGAAGCTTTCTTT	CASSLEAAYTEAFF
NA	TRBV6-1	TRBJ1-5	NA	TGTGCCAGCAGTGAAGGGGCGACATATAGCAATCAGCCCCAGCATTTT	CASSEGATYSNQPQHF
NA	TRBV27	TRBJ2-7	TRBD2	TGTGCCAGCAGTTTGAATACCGGGACTACCTACGAGCAGTACTTC	CASSLNTGTTYEQYF
NA	TRBV28	TRBJ2-7	NA	TGTGCCAGCAGTTTAGACAGGCGGTACGAGCAGTACTTC	CASSLDRRYEQYF
NA	TRBV3-1/TRBV3-2	TRBJ2-1	TRBD1	TGTGCCAGCAGACGGACAGGGGGCTTGTCCAATGAGCAGTTCTTC	CASRRTGGLSNEQFF
NA	TRBV7-2	TRBJ1-2	TRBD1	TGTGCCAGCAGCTTAGTGGGACAGGACTATGGCTACACCTTC	CASSLVGQDYGYTF
NA	TRBV4-1	TRBJ2-5	NA	TGCGCCAGCAGCCAAGGGGATAGGACTGTACAGGAGACCCAGTACTTC	CASSQGDRTVQETQYF
NA	TRBV2	TRBJ2-7	TRBD1	TGTGCCAGCAGTTTCAGGGGGCTTCGCGAGCAGTACTTC	CASSFRGLREQYF
NA	TRBV7-8	TRBJ2-2	TRBD1	TGTGCCAGCAGCTTGGAAGGGGGCGGTATCACCGGGGAGCTGTTTTTT	CASSLEGGGITGELFF
NA	TRBV19	TRBJ1-6	NA	TGTGCCAGTAACAAACAGCTAGCCAATTCACCCCTCCACTTT	CASNKQLANSPLHF
NA	TRBV6-6	TRBJ2-7	NA	TGTGCCAGCAGTTTTGACAGGTCATACGAGCAGTACTTC	CASSFDRSYEQYF
NA	TRBV18	TRBJ2-7	NA	TGTGCCAGCTCACCCTTGGTACAGGTTAGCTCCTACGAGCAGTACTTC	CASSPLVQVSSYEQYF
NA	TRBV27	TRBJ2-7	TRBD1	TGTGCCAGCAGTTGGGACAGGGAGGGGGAGCAGTACTTC	CASSWDREGEQYF
NA	TRBV9	TRBJ1-6	NA	TGTGCCAGCAGCTCGTTGGGAAGGTTAAGTCCAGATCTTAATTCACCCCTCCACTTT	CASSSLGRLSPDLNSPLHF